This T cell receptor beta chain was captured in a study of identical twins. The CDR3 runs to 15 residues. Unmatched junction bases numbered 3, after V lost 6 bases and J lost 2 bases. Germline loops: CDR1 MRHNA, CDR2 SNTAGT. This clonotype showed up just a few times. TCRdb fed the 5' RACE reads into MiXCR, producing one record per CDR3 protein. The table has under 400,000 distinct CDR3 sequences, approximately 9.1% seen once. Material: naive T cells sorted from blood. The source is a woman aged 50 to 65 in good health. The chain recombines TRBV6-4 with TRBJ2-2; 10 bases line up with TRBD2. The CDR3 bases are TGTGCCAGCAGGGTACTAGCGGGAAACACCGGGGAGCTGTTTTTT. Translated, it gives CASRVLAGNTGELFF.